The 4 T cell receptor beta chains below come from one sample, sequenced in a study of cytomegalovirus exposure and HLA in healthy donors. Primers for the PCR totalled 60 Vbeta and 13 Jbeta. Libraries were prepared by immunoSEQ multiplex PCR; TCRdb keeps only in-frame clonotypes and omits some of them. The data hold about 190,000 clones, with more than 80% observed a single time. The sample comprised PBMCs. The receptors here all came from a woman aged 45-65 years in good health and CMV-seropositive.

The chain has TRBV11-2 and TRBJ1-2, with D tentatively TRBD1 (5 bases). V gave up 2 bases and J gave up 5 bases, with 12 bases separating them. The CDR3 spans 14 residues. Germline CDR1 SGHAT, CDR2 FQNNGV. CDR3 region: CASSLSGMVYGYTF. CDR3 nucleotides: TGTGCCAGCAGCTTATCAGGGATGGTATATGGCTACACCTTC.

V usage is TRBV27 and J usage is TRBJ1-2, with 8 positions matching TRBD1. CDR3 size: 17 residues. The germline V gene encodes CDR1 MNHEY and CDR2 SMNVEV (reference sequence). V was pared by 2 bases and J by 4 bases, with 12 bases of the junction left unmatched. This CDR3 is CASSLAGRTGRSYGYTF. The CDR3 DNA is TGTGCCAGCAGTTTAGCGGGTAGGACAGGGCGCTCCTATGGCTACACCTTC.

The chain recombines TRBV6-6 with TRBJ2-7; the match to TRBD2 covers 11 bases. CDR3 length: 15 residues. Trimming cost V 5 bases and J 1 base; bases outside gene matches: 4. Germline assignment: CDR1 MNHNY and CDR2 SVGAGI (reference sequence). The CDR3 nucleotides read TGTGCCAGCAGTCGAGGGACTAGCGGTTCCTACGAGCAGTACTTC. This sequence encodes CASSRGTSGSYEQYF.

This chain links TRBV5-1 with TRBJ2-7, with 9 bases identical to TRBD1. V was clipped by 0 bases and J by 9 bases; unmatched bases: 10. CDR3 length: 15 residues. Germline values: CDR1 SGHRS, CDR2 YFSETQ. CDR3 coding DNA: TGCGCCAGCAGCTTGGCCGGGACAGGGTTGGCCGCGCAGTACTTC. This sequence encodes CASSLAGTGLAAQYF.